The table lists the clone carrying this TCR beta chain with a few counts. Its antigen remains unknown. Sequencing used cDNA as its template, made by extracting RNA and reverse transcribing it. The repertoire was sequenced with immunoSEQ multiplex PCR; TCRdb's copy has only in-frame clones and lacks some. The data contain hundreds of thousands of clones, around three fifths of them singletons. Germline assignment: CDR1 MNHEY and CDR2 SMNVEV (reference sequence). The CDR3 length is 16 residues. V was shortened by 3 bases and J by 0 bases, with 14 bases between the two germline ends. This sample stems from a study of CD8+ T cells in alopecia areata. Study background: Dosing with tofacitinib proceeded for 6 to 18 months, followed by 6 months off drug. Study findings and constraints: It was lesional scalp, especially alopecia totalis/universalis, that showed higher clonality than normal scalp. Possibly as an HLA-related effect, TCR sharing across patients appeared less clear than in mice.

Individuals with alopecia areata gave both lesional scalp punch biopsies and peripheral blood for collection. Source: CD4+ T cells sorted from blood, taken at week 0. This chain links TRBV27 with TRBJ1-1; D is unclear. This TCR derives from a human donor with alopecia areata. CDR3 residues: CASSLDGVRVNTEAFF. The CDR3 DNA reads TGTGCCAGCAGTTTGGATGGGGTGAGGGTGAACACTGAAGCTTTCTTT.